These T cell receptor beta chains were read from a single sample in a study of blood T cell repertoires in COVID-19. Generated by immunoSEQ multiplex PCR, the TCRdb table keeps only in-frame clones and is missing some. The sample records 150,000 or so clones, roughly 84% being singletons. Material for sequencing was peripheral blood. These receptor sequences come from an older woman with acute or convalescent COVID-19. The CDR3 runs from the conserved cysteine through the conserved F or W. Fields, in order: D gene, clone size, J gene, V gene, CDR3 protein, CDR3 DNA. A D gene is named only where the DNA matches it firmly. Clone size is not always given. Where it is, it says once, few, many or a class for expanded clones.

TRBD2,-,TRBJ2-3,TRBV7-3,CASSFSGGVSDTQYF,TGTGCCAGCAGCTTTAGCGGGGGGGTCTCAGATACGCAGTATTTT
-,few,TRBJ1-5,TRBV11-3,CATSNQPQHF,TGTGCCACGAGCAATCAGCCCCAGCATTTT
-,-,TRBJ2-5,TRBV7-3,CASSRTKDETQYF,TGTGCCAGCAGCAGGACTAAGGACGAGACCCAGTACTTC
TRBD1,-,TRBJ2-7,TRBV28,CASSSDRAPHF,TGTGCCAGCAGTTCTGACAGGGCTCCGCACTTC
-,-,TRBJ1-5,TRBV19,CASITAGISNQPQHF,TGTGCCAGTATAACGGCAGGGATTAGCAATCAGCCCCAGCATTTT
TRBD2,-,TRBJ2-3,TRBV7-9,CASSLTSGTDTQYF,TGTGCCAGCAGCTTGACTAGCGGCACAGATACGCAGTATTTT
TRBD2,-,TRBJ2-5,TRBV6-5,CASSWEGNQETQYF,TGTGCCAGCAGTTGGGAGGGGAACCAAGAGACCCAGTACTTC
-,-,TRBJ2-5,TRBV7-9,CASSYKETQYF,TGTGCCAGCAGCTACAAAGAGACCCAGTACTTC
-,few,TRBJ1-2,TRBV4-1,CASSPPGSIGYGYTF,TGCGCCAGCAGCCCACCGGGGAGCATTGGCTATGGCTACACCTTC
TRBD1,-,TRBJ1-2,TRBV6-4,CASRFPTGDINYGYTF,TGTGCCAGCAGATTCCCTACAGGGGATATCAACTATGGCTACACCTTC
-,-,TRBJ2-7,TRBV10-3,CAISEPGRTTSTYEQYF,TGTGCCATCAGTGAGCCAGGGAGGACGACCAGCACCTACGAGCAGTACTTC
-,few,TRBJ2-1,TRBV7-2,CASSLSRANNEQFF,TGTGCCAGCAGCTTATCCAGGGCCAACAATGAGCAGTTCTTC
TRBD2,-,TRBJ2-7,TRBV28,CASRSGVSEQYF,TGTGCCAGCAGAAGCGGGGTCTCCGAGCAGTACTTC
TRBD2,-,TRBJ2-3,TRBV27,CASSKASGGLYRTDTQYF,TGTGCCAGCAGTAAGGCTAGCGGGGGCCTATACCGCACAGATACGCAGTATTTT
-,-,TRBJ2-4,TRBV5-1,CASSLDLSKNIQYF,TGCGCCAGCAGCTTGGACCTGAGCAAAAACATTCAGTACTTC
-,-,TRBJ2-2,TRBV2,CASRLGGIAGELFF,TGTGCCAGCAGGTTGGGGGGTATAGCCGGGGAGCTGTTTTTT
TRBD1,once,TRBJ1-1,TRBV7-3,CASSTQGVGTEAFF,TGTGCCAGCAGCACACAGGGGGTGGGAACTGAAGCTTTCTTT
TRBD1,-,TRBJ2-4,TRBV28,CASIQGDKNIQYF,TGTGCCAGCATACAGGGGGACAAAAACATTCAGTACTTC
TRBD1,once,TRBJ1-2,TRBV28,CASNPTGGGEFGYTF,TGTGCCAGTAACCCAACAGGGGGGGGTGAATTTGGCTACACCTTC
TRBD1,-,TRBJ1-1,TRBV6-5,CASSWSGQESFF,TGTGCCAGCAGTTGGTCGGGACAGGAGAGTTTCTTT
-,-,TRBJ2-2,TRBV9,CASSVALPQGGELFF,TGTGCCAGCAGCGTAGCCCTACCGCAGGGCGGGGAGCTGTTTTTT
TRBD2,-,TRBJ2-5,TRBV6-1,CASSEFTLAAQETQYF,TGTGCCAGCAGTGAGTTCACCCTAGCGGCTCAAGAGACCCAGTACTTC
-,-,TRBJ2-6,TRBV2,CASREGTVSSGANVLTF,TGTGCCAGCAGGGAGGGGACAGTTAGCTCTGGGGCCAACGTCCTGACTTTC
-,once,TRBJ2-3,TRBV3-1/TRBV3-2,CASSQEGLGPLYTQYF,TGTGCCAGCAGCCAAGAGGGACTCGGCCCCCTATATACGCAGTATTTT
-,-,TRBJ1-1,TRBV11-3,CASSLGAGGAEAFF,TGTGCCAGCAGCTTAGGAGCGGGGGGGGCTGAAGCTTTCTTT
-,-,TRBJ2-6,TRBV10-2,CASSDWQGFAGANVLTF,TGCGCCAGCAGTGATTGGCAGGGGTTCGCTGGGGCCAACGTCCTGACTTTC
TRBD1,once,TRBJ1-2,TRBV6-5,CASSSPRTGFNYGYTF,TGTGCCAGCAGTTCGCCTCGGACAGGTTTTAACTATGGCTACACCTTC
TRBD1,-,TRBJ1-1,TRBV5-1,CASSLRTGRRNTEAFF,TGCGCCAGCAGCTTGAGGACAGGGCGGAGGAACACTGAAGCTTTCTTT
-,-,TRBJ1-1,TRBV24-1,CATSDGHSITEAFF,TGTGCCACCAGTGACGGACACTCAATTACTGAAGCTTTCTTT